A selection of T cell receptor beta chains follows, all from one sample in a study of blood T cell repertoires in COVID-19. Generated by immunoSEQ multiplex PCR, the TCRdb table keeps only in-frame clones and is missing some. The sample consists of about 180,000 clones, about 88% of them appearing once. The sequenced sample consisted of PBMCs or T cells enriched from blood (not recorded which). These receptors were collected from a human donor with acute COVID-19. The donor label of this sample is uncertain. Each CDR3 is given with its conserved first and last residue. D genes are given only for firm matches. Rows may omit the clone size; those that give it use once, few, many or a size class.

d_call j_call clone_size v_call cdr3_aa cdr3_nt
TRBD2 TRBJ2-5 NA TRBV7-2 CASSPLGGGKTQYF TGTGCCAGCAGCCCCCTCGGCGGGGGGAAGACCCAGTACTTC
NA TRBJ2-7 NA TRBV18 CASSPRKGSSYEQYF TGTGCCAGCTCACCGCGTAAAGGGAGCTCCTACGAGCAGTACTTC
NA TRBJ1-1 NA TRBV5-6 CASSRPRSSTRNTEAFF TGTGCCAGCAGCCGTCCCAGGTCGTCCACCAGGAACACTGAAGCTTTCTTT
NA TRBJ1-2 NA TRBV19 CASGTYGGYTF TGTGCCAGCGGGACATACGGCGGCTACACCTTC
NA TRBJ1-1 NA TRBV7-9 CASSLASEGSTEAFF TGTGCCAGCAGCTTAGCGAGTGAGGGTTCCACTGAAGCTTTCTTT
NA TRBJ2-7 NA TRBV30 CAWSVPGTRGIYEQYF TGTGCCTGGAGTGTACCGGGGACAAGGGGAATATACGAGCAGTACTTC
NA TRBJ1-1 NA TRBV5-1 CASSLGSRVDEAFF TGCGCCAGCAGCTTGGGTTCCAGGGTAGATGAAGCTTTCTTT
TRBD1 TRBJ1-6 few TRBV19 CASSQGAANNSPLHF TGTGCCAGTAGTCAGGGGGCTGCTAATAATTCACCCCTCCACTTT
NA TRBJ2-6 NA TRBV19 CASSPNSGANVLTF TGTGCCAGTAGCCCAAACTCTGGGGCCAACGTCCTGACTTTC
NA TRBJ1-2 NA TRBV29-1 CSVEGRGEGYGYTF TGCAGCGTTGAAGGCAGGGGAGAAGGCTATGGCTACACCTTC
NA TRBJ1-1 NA TRBV7-9 CASSPPGTEAFF TGTGCCAGCAGCCCCCCGGGGACTGAAGCTTTCTTT
TRBD2 TRBJ2-1 NA TRBV6-2/TRBV6-3 CASSYLAGEDEQFF TGTGCCAGCAGTTACCTGGCGGGAGAGGATGAGCAGTTCTTC
NA TRBJ1-1 few TRBV4-3 CASSQGRRWDTEAFF TGCGCCAGCAGCCAAGGGAGGAGGTGGGACACTGAAGCTTTCTTT
NA TRBJ1-1 NA TRBV5-6 CASSLVQGTLNTEAFF TGTGCCAGCAGCTTGGTGCAGGGGACCTTGAACACTGAAGCTTTCTTT
NA TRBJ1-1 NA TRBV7-2 CASSLGLSGWNTEAFF TGTGCCAGCAGCTTAGGTCTATCAGGGTGGAACACTGAAGCTTTCTTT
TRBD2 TRBJ2-5 NA TRBV19 CASSIGGTSGGSPETQYF TGTGCCAGTAGTATAGGGGGGACTAGCGGGGGCTCGCCCGAGACCCAGTACTTC
NA TRBJ1-6 few TRBV7-3 CASSSHRISVQGRGNSPLHF TGTGCCAGCAGCTCTCACCGGATCTCTGTTCAGGGAAGGGGTAATTCACCCCTCCACTTT
NA TRBJ1-1 NA TRBV2 CASRTEVVPFTEAFF TGTGCCAGCAGAACTGAAGTGGTGCCATTCACTGAAGCTTTCTTT
TRBD1 TRBJ1-5 NA TRBV7-2 CASSLRDRGLGQPQHF TGTGCCAGCAGCCTAAGGGACAGGGGCTTAGGCCAGCCCCAGCATTTT
TRBD1 TRBJ1-1 NA TRBV6-5 CASSSRTGTTEAFF TGTGCCAGCAGTTCGCGGACAGGGACCACTGAAGCTTTCTTT
NA TRBJ1-1 NA TRBV2 CATQPQVVNTEAFF TGTGCCACCCAACCCCAGGTCGTTAACACTGAAGCTTTCTTT
NA TRBJ1-6 NA TRBV23-1 CASSQSNTASSYNSPLHF TGCGCCAGCAGTCAATCTAACACCGCCTCGTCCTATAATTCACCCCTCCACTTT
NA TRBJ2-5 once TRBV9 CASSGGLKETQYF TGTGCCAGCAGCGGGGGCCTCAAAGAGACCCAGTACTTC
NA TRBJ2-7 NA TRBV7-9 CASSSTESYEQYF TGTGCCAGCAGCTCGACGGAGAGCTACGAGCAGTACTTC
NA TRBJ2-1 NA TRBV9 CASSAFYNEQFF TGTGCCAGCAGCGCCTTTTACAATGAGCAGTTCTTC
TRBD1 TRBJ1-2 NA TRBV28 CASSSGTVYGYTF TGTGCCAGCAGTTCCGGGACAGTCTATGGCTACACCTTC
TRBD1 TRBJ1-1 NA TRBV24-1 CATSDSSDRAGEAFF TGTGCCACCAGTGATTCCTCCGACAGGGCAGGTGAAGCTTTCTTT
TRBD1 TRBJ2-7 NA TRBV2 CASSELDRVSYEQYF TGTGCCAGCAGTGAGCTCGACAGGGTCTCCTACGAGCAGTACTTC
NA TRBJ2-1 NA TRBV9 CASSLGQGGHNEQFF TGTGCCAGCAGCCTCGGGCAGGGAGGACACAATGAGCAGTTCTTC
NA TRBJ2-5 NA TRBV2 CASSEDPGDQETQYF TGTGCCAGCAGTGAAGACCCCGGGGACCAAGAGACCCAGTACTTC
TRBD1 TRBJ2-3 few TRBV3-1/TRBV3-2 CASSRGQGGDTQYF TGTGCCAGCAGCCGCGGACAGGGAGGAGATACGCAGTATTTT
TRBD1 TRBJ1-1 NA TRBV30 CAATRDRGTEAFF TGTGCCGCAACCCGGGACAGGGGCACTGAAGCTTTCTTT
NA TRBJ1-1 NA TRBV29-1 CSADTLGGTEAFF TGCAGCGCCGATACGTTAGGAGGAACTGAAGCTTTCTTT
TRBD1 TRBJ1-2 NA TRBV20-1 CSASGTGDLAYGYTF TGCAGTGCTAGTGGGACAGGGGATCTTGCCTATGGCTACACCTTC
TRBD2 TRBJ2-3 NA TRBV30 CAWMVAGGRGTQYF TGTGCCTGGATGGTAGCGGGGGGTCGGGGGACGCAGTATTTT
NA TRBJ1-1 few TRBV2 CAASHGGNTEAFF TGTGCCGCCTCCCATGGGGGCAACACTGAAGCTTTCTTT
NA TRBJ2-1 NA TRBV7-2 CASSPSGLRNEQFF TGTGCCAGCAGTCCCTCTGGACTCCGTAATGAGCAGTTCTTC
NA TRBJ2-7 NA TRBV6-5 CASRKGGPLDEQYF TGTGCCAGCAGAAAGGGGGGGCCTCTGGACGAGCAGTACTTC
NA TRBJ1-5 NA TRBV30 CAWSVIGGGQPQHF TGTGCCTGGAGTGTAATAGGGGGAGGGCAGCCCCAGCATTTT
NA TRBJ2-5 once TRBV20-1 CSVSKETQYF TGCAGTGTGAGTAAAGAGACCCAGTACTTC
TRBD1 TRBJ1-2 NA TRBV5-5 CASSPAGTGGYGYTF TGTGCCAGCAGCCCGGCCGGGACAGGGGGCTATGGCTACACCTTC
TRBD1 TRBJ1-2 NA TRBV4-3 CASSQGSGTGIRGYTF TGCGCCAGCAGCCAGGGATCCGGGACAGGGATTCGTGGCTACACCTTC
NA TRBJ1-2 NA TRBV19 CASSYHRENGYTF TGTGCCAGTAGTTATCACAGGGAGAATGGCTACACCTTC
TRBD2 TRBJ2-1 NA TRBV15 CATSPARGGFTYNEQFF TGTGCCACCAGCCCCGCCCGCGGGGGGTTTACCTACAATGAGCAGTTCTTC
NA TRBJ2-4 NA TRBV10-1 CASSGGDGKNIQYF TGCGCCAGCAGTGGGGGGGATGGCAAAAACATTCAGTACTTC
NA TRBJ2-1 NA TRBV9 CASSTQLSGGYNEQFF TGTGCCAGCAGCACCCAACTCTCTGGCGGCTACAATGAGCAGTTCTTC
TRBD2 TRBJ2-2 NA TRBV24-1 CATSDPLSGGAGLGELFF TGTGCCACCAGTGACCCCCTAAGCGGGGGGGCGGGCCTCGGGGAGCTGTTTTTT
TRBD1 TRBJ1-4 NA TRBV6-1 CASSEEVASQGSEKLFF TGTGCCAGCAGTGAAGAAGTCGCATCACAGGGGAGCGAAAAACTGTTTTTT
NA TRBJ2-2 NA TRBV3-1/TRBV3-2 CASSQDTATGELFF TGTGCCAGCAGCCAAGATACAGCCACCGGGGAGCTGTTTTTT
NA TRBJ1-1 once TRBV6-5 CASIRGGSTEAFF TGTGCCAGCATCCGAGGGGGTAGCACTGAAGCTTTCTTT
NA TRBJ1-1 few TRBV19 CASSRISVSTEAFF TGTGCCAGTAGTAGGATCAGCGTGAGCACTGAAGCTTTCTTT
NA TRBJ1-1 NA TRBV5-1 CASRPGESRNTEAFF TGCGCCAGCAGGCCGGGGGAATCTAGGAACACTGAAGCTTTCTTT
TRBD1 TRBJ1-1 NA TRBV6-2/TRBV6-3 CASSYGTVEAFF TGTGCCAGCAGTTACGGGACAGTTGAAGCTTTCTTT
NA TRBJ2-7 NA TRBV5-8 CASSLGQANEQYF TGTGCCAGCAGCTTGGGACAGGCTAACGAGCAGTACTTC
NA TRBJ1-2 NA TRBV3-1/TRBV3-2 CASSQGLRGYTF TGTGCCAGCAGCCAAGGTCTTCGGGGCTACACCTTC
NA TRBJ1-3 NA TRBV19 CASSIGTGTQSGNTIYF TGTGCCAGTAGTATCGGGACGGGGACTCAATCTGGAAACACCATATATTTT